The following is a T cell receptor (beta chain) sequence with its context. The antigen remains undetermined. Sequenced by immunoSEQ multiplex PCR; TCRdb stores in-frame clones only, minus some. The data hold 19,000 or so clones, with approximately 59% observed a single time. Treatment in this sample: treatment-naive control, cytoreductive nephrectomy. Control tumors came from several females and about a dozen males, aged roughly 35 to 90. These data come from a study of radiation and T cells in renal cell carcinoma. Study results and limitations: Tumor samples were small regions of roughly 1 g.

The TCR originated in a man in his fifties with renal cell carcinoma. The sample here was tumor tissue, taken from a patient whose treatment was nephrectomy without radiotherapy.

CDR3 sequence: CASSARRDRGFGGELFF. The CDR3 DNA reads as TGTGCCAGCAGTGCACGCCGTGACAGGGGTTTCGGCGGGGAGCTGTTTTTT. The rearrangement links TRBV6-1 to TRBJ2-2; 8 nucleotides align to TRBD1. Germline CDR1 reads MNHNS; CDR2 reads SASEGT. CDR3 length equals 17 residues. With 4 bases clipped from V and 7 bases from J, the junction kept 14 bases outside the gene matches.